The 5 T cell receptor beta chains below come from one sample, sequenced in a study of human T cells and chemical hapten exposure. TCRdb recomputed calls from the RACE reads with MiXCR, one row per CDR3 protein. This sample has tens of thousands of distinct CDR3 sequences, with less than 11% found just once. The time point: patch test 2, 6 weeks after DPC sensitization. Treatment in this sample: therapeutic diphenylcyclopropenone sensitization with weekly scalp DPC. This specimen was whole blood, taken in connection with sensitization to the hapten diphenylcyclopropenone (DPC). These receptors all stem from a woman aged 50 to 65 with alopecia areata. Some clones in this sample may be carry-over from other donors' samples.

This clonotype was seen a handful of times. The chain has TRBV2 and TRBJ1-3; D unclear. Trimming removed 9 bases at V and 3 bases at J, with 15 bases between. This CDR3 has 14 residues. Germline CDR1 is SNHLY and CDR2 is FYNNEI. CDR3 protein: CARRRSGDGNTIYF. DNA for the CDR3: TGTGCCAGAAGAAGAAGCGGGGATGGAAACACCATATATTTT.

The chain employs TRBV20-1 and TRBJ1-2; tentative D call: TRBD1 (6 bases). The CDR3 consists of 15 residues. V gave up 6 bases and J gave up 4 bases, with 21 bases separating them. CDR1 and CDR2 from the germline V gene are DFQATT and SNEGSKA (reference sequence). CDR3 sequence reads: CSARMRTVTLYGYTF. The CDR3 DNA reads TGCAGTGCAAGAATGAGGACAGTAACCCTCTATGGCTACACCTTC.

The genes are TRBV6-1 and TRBJ1-1; D is perhaps TRBD1 (5 bases). The germline CDR1 and CDR2 sequences are MNHNS and SASEGT. The CDR3 runs to 14 residues. Deletions cut 7 bases from V and 5 bases from J, with 17 bases between. The CDR3 sequence is CASTPLQGGTEAFF. The CDR3 DNA follows: TGTGCCAGCACCCCTCTCCAGGGAGGTACTGAAGCTTTCTTT.

This clonotype has a handful of counts. V is TRBV7-3 and J is TRBJ2-1; TRBD2 matches 11 bases. CDR3 length equals 15 residues. The V segment lost 5 bases and the J segment 7 bases; nucleotides outside the gene matches: 7. CDR1 SGHTA and CDR2 FQGTGA come from the germline V gene. In DNA form, the CDR3 reads TGTGCCAGCAGCAAACGACTAGCGGGGAGTAATGAGCAGTTCTTC. Protein: CASSKRLAGSNEQFF.

In regard to this clonotype: A read error may produce the germline difference seen at one junction end. The chain combines TRBV7-9 with TRBJ2-1; 8 nucleotides agree with TRBD2. This CDR3 is 12 amino acids long. The germline V gene has CDR1 SEHNR and CDR2 FQNEAQ (reference sequence). CDR3 amino acids: CASRLAGNEQSF. The CDR3 DNA reads TGTGCCAGCAGGTTAGCGGGGAATGAGCAGTCCTTC.